Given below is one TCR beta chain in context. The antigen remains undetermined. The data originate from a study of identifying expanded T cells in peripheral blood. General study points: Across healthy donors, higher total template counts meant significantly greater roughly 2-week count variance. Over approximately two and four weeks, about 15 and 19 clones changed, versus around 1.2 between replicates.

Collection occurred without any documented infections or immune events in donors. CDR3 length: 14 residues. The V end lost 0 bases, the J end lost 7 bases, and 12 bases lay between the germline ends. The germline V gene encodes CDR1 MNHNY and CDR2 SVGAGI (reference sequence). Here immunoSEQ multiplex PCR was the method, and the copy in TCRdb shows in-frame clones only, minus some. The sample lists tens of thousands of clones, 89% seen once, with around 2.7% in the top ten. The sample was blood. This clonotype was sampled from a person aged 18 to 69 in good health. The chain links TRBV6-6 to TRBJ1-2; D is uncertain. CDR3 loop: CASSYSGFDFGYTF. The CDR3 DNA is TGTGCCAGCAGTTACTCTGGGTTCGATTTTGGCTACACCTTC.